This T cell receptor beta chain comes out of a study of control samples from healthy donors and cancer patients. Germline CDR1 MNHNS, CDR2 SASEGT. With 1 base clipped from V and 4 bases from J, the junction kept 1 base outside the gene matches. The CDR3 runs 14 residues. Here immunoSEQ multiplex PCR was the method, and the copy in TCRdb shows in-frame clones only, minus some. The data hold 90,000 to 150,000 clones, with roughly 90% observed a single time. The chain links TRBV6-1 to TRBJ2-5; TRBD1 matches at 9 bases. This TCR came from a man in his forties or fifties in good health. The specimen sequenced was blood. The CDR3 nucleotides read TGTGCCAGCAGTGAAGACAGGGGGCTAGAGACCCAGTACTTC. It yields the protein CASSEDRGLETQYF.